The rows below give T cell receptor beta chains drawn from one sample of a study of CD8 T cells in Susac syndrome. MiXCR, applied by TCRdb to the immunoSEQ multiplex PCR reads, yields one record per CDR3 protein. Of fewer than 80,000 distinct CDR3 sequences listed, 85% to 95% are singletons. The sample taken for sequencing was CD8+ T cells from PBMCs. These receptors were taken from a human donor in good health. Each CDR3 is given with its conserved first and last residue. A D gene is named only where the DNA matches it firmly. Not every row has a clone size; where given, it reads once, few, many or a size class.

d_gene	abundance	v_gene	j_gene	CDR3aa	CDR3nt
TRBD2	once	TRBV7-9	TRBJ2-5	CASSSGEGTPRKTQYF	TGTGCCAGCAGCTCGGGGGAGGGGACCCCGAGAAAGACCCAGTACTTC
NA	once	TRBV7-9	TRBJ2-3	CASSVDSTDTQYF	TGTGCCAGCAGCGTGGACAGCACAGATACGCAGTATTTT
NA	NA	TRBV12-3/TRBV12-4	TRBJ2-5	CASSLTHGETQYF	TGTGCCAGCAGTTTAACCCACGGCGAGACCCAGTACTTC
NA	NA	TRBV5-4	TRBJ2-5	CASSLAETQYF	TGTGCCAGCAGCTTGGCGGAGACCCAGTACTTC
TRBD1	NA	TRBV6-5	TRBJ2-7	CASRPTGAYEQYF	TGTGCCAGCAGGCCGACAGGGGCCTACGAGCAGTACTTC
TRBD1	once	TRBV5-6	TRBJ1-2	CASSLGQGPITF	TGTGCCAGCAGCTTGGGACAGGGGCCGATCACCTTC
NA	NA	TRBV12-3/TRBV12-4	TRBJ2-3	CASREDRYTDTQYF	TGTGCCAGCAGAGAAGACAGGTACACAGATACGCAGTATTTT
NA	NA	TRBV28	TRBJ2-5	CASSAPDSEEETQYF	TGTGCCAGCAGCGCCCCGGACAGCGAGGAAGAGACCCAGTACTTC
NA	NA	TRBV4-1	TRBJ1-5	CASSQDLNNQPQHF	TGCGCCAGCAGCCAAGATCTGAACAATCAGCCCCAGCATTTT
NA	NA	TRBV2	TRBJ2-1	CASSDPGIYNNEQFF	TGTGCCAGCAGTGATCCAGGGATCTACAACAATGAGCAGTTCTTC
NA	NA	TRBV9	TRBJ2-3	CASSVEGGGHSTDTQYF	TGTGCCAGCAGCGTAGAGGGTGGGGGGCATAGCACAGATACGCAGTATTTT
NA	NA	TRBV27	TRBJ1-1	CASSSPGLEAFF	TGTGCCAGCAGTTCGCCCGGCCTTGAAGCTTTCTTT
TRBD1	NA	TRBV28	TRBJ2-7	CASSGDRESSYEQYF	TGTGCCAGCAGTGGGGACAGGGAGAGCTCCTACGAGCAGTACTTC
NA	NA	TRBV15	TRBJ2-2	CATSTPASTNTGELFF	TGTGCCACCAGCACCCCTGCATCGACGAACACCGGGGAGCTGTTTTTT
NA	NA	TRBV7-9	TRBJ1-1	CASSLAQGTNTEAFF	TGTGCCAGCAGCTTAGCGCAGGGAACGAACACTGAAGCTTTCTTT